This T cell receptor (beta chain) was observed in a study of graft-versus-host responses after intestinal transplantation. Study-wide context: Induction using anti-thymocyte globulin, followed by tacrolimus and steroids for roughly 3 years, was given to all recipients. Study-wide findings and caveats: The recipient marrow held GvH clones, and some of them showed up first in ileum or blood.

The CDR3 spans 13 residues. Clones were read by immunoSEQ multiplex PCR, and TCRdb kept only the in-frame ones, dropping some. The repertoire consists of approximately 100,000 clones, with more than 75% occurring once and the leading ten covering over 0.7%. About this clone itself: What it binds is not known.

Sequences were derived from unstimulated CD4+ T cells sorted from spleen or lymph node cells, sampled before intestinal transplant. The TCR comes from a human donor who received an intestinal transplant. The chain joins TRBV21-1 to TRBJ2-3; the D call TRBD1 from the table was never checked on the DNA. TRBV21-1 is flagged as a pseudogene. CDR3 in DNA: TGTGCCAGCGGGCCCGCTCCCCCAGATACGCAGTATTTT. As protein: CASGPAPPDTQYF.